This T cell receptor beta chain is from a study of T-cell memory formation after mild COVID-19. Study-level points and caveats: The pre-infection memory compartment contained some responding clones, suggesting cross-reactive memory joined. Among CD4+ contracting clones, most were CM and EM, and CD8+ ones EMRA. Later expanders leaned CD4+, whereas day 15 to 85 contracting clones were balanced CD4/CD8.

TCRdb analysed the 5' RACE reads with MiXCR anew, one entry per CDR3 protein. The data contain more than 350,000 distinct CDR3 sequences, 15% to 20% of them singletons. To note about this clonotype: The antigen is unknown.

Sample: PBMCs or a T cell subset sorted from them (not recorded which). The sequence was obtained from a young man who had mild COVID-19 (a few samples of this study predate the infection). Cell type and time point are not known.

In DNA, the CDR3 is TGCGCCAGCAGTGAGACAGGAACCTACAATGAGCAGTTCTTC. As protein: CASSETGTYNEQFF. This chain connects TRBV5-1 to TRBJ2-1, with a tentative D call TRBD1 (6 bases). There are 14 residues in the CDR3. CDR1 SGHRS and CDR2 YFSETQ come from the germline V gene. Trimming stripped 5 bases from V and 2 bases from J, with 11 bases between. The variable domain in full, completed from reference TRBV5-1 and TRBJ2-1, reads KAGVTQTPRYLIKTRGQQVTLSCSPISGHRSVSWYQQTPGQGLQFLFEYFSETQRNKGNFPGRFSGRQFSNSRSEMNVSTLELGDSALYLCASSETGTYNEQFFGPGTRLTVL.